This T cell receptor beta chain was captured by sequencing in a study of blood T cell repertoires in COVID-19. Across the whole study: Sample material is recorded as cDNA or gDNA derived from T cells, B-cell-depleted T cells, or PBMCs.

As handled by the study authors: Estimated nucleated cell counts came from reference gene primer amplification. Repertoires were generated with immunoSEQ multiplex PCR, while TCRdb's copy carries only in-frame clones and drops some. V and J calls and clone size follow that table, whereas D and trimming were derived from the DNA. Here the sample spans 60,000 to 85,000 clones, approximately 80% being singletons. Trimming removed 6 bases at V and 1 base at J, with 13 bases between. CDR1 and CDR2 from the germline V gene are MNHEY and SMNVEV (reference sequence). The CDR3 length is 15 residues. The sequence derives from a man aged 80 or over with acute or convalescent COVID-19. The V call is TRBV27, the J call TRBJ1-3; tentatively, D is TRBD1 (5 bases). Sequenced material: peripheral blood. The CDR3 DNA sequence: TGTGCCAGCAGCCTGACAGCGGGGTCTGGAAACACCATATATTTT. Its protein is CASSLTAGSGNTIYF.